The 2 T cell receptor beta chains presented below share a single source sample, sequenced in a study of spatial heterogeneity in lung cancer. TCRdb recomputed calls from the 5' RACE reads with MiXCR, one row per CDR3 protein. The sample includes 1,500 to 2,000 distinct CDR3 sequences, approximately 8% of them seen just once. Time point of the sample: sample taken at primary tumor resection. Whole RNA was taken from tumor, nontumor lung or frozen PBMC; it was then sequenced unsorted. The sequences come from normal lung tissue next to the tumor, collected at surgery. These receptors came from a male donor with early-stage non-small cell lung cancer.

Judged by abundance, this clonotype is medium-sized. The chain employs TRBV14 and TRBJ2-3; 8 bases map to TRBD2. The CDR3 is 16 residues long. Germline V gene lookup returns CDR1 SGHDN and CDR2 FVKESK. The trim removed 5 bases at V and 5 bases at J, leaving 12 bases unmatched. DNA of the CDR3: TGTGCCAGCAGCGAATTGAGGCGGGGGGCCGGAGATACGCAGTATTTT. Its protein product is CASSELRRGAGDTQYF.

In its sample, this clonotype is medium-sized. This chain connects TRBV20-1 to TRBJ2-1, with D hard to call. Germline V gene lookup returns CDR1 DFQATT and CDR2 SNEGSKA (reference sequence). The length of the CDR3 is 15 residues. V was cut by 1 base and J by 5 bases, with 15 bases left in between. The CDR3 bases are TGCAGTGCTAGAGGGGCAGGAAATATAGACAATGAGCAGTTCTTC. Protein: CSARGAGNIDNEQFF.